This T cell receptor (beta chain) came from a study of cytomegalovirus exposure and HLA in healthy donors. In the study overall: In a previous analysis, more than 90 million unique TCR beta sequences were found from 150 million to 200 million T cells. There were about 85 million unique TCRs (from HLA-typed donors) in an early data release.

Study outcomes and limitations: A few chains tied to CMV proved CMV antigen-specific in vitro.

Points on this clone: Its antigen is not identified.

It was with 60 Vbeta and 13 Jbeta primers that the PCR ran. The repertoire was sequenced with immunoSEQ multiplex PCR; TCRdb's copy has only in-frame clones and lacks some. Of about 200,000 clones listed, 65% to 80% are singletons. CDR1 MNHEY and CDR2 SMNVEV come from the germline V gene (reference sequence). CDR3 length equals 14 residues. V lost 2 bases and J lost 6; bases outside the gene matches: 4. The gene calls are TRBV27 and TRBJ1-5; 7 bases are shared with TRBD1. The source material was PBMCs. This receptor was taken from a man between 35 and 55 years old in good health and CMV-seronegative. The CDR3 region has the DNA TGTGCCAGCAGTTTAATCAGGGGGAGTCAGCCCCAGCATTTT. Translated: CASSLIRGSQPQHF.